The clone carrying this TCR beta chain was detected ten times or more. As yet, its antigen is unknown. TCRdb ran MiXCR on the reads and lists one entry per CDR3 protein. The table records about 530,000 distinct CDR3 sequences, about 30% of them present only once. Germline V gene data show CDR1 as SGHVS and CDR2 as FNYEAQ. With 2 bases removed from V and 0 bases from J, the gap between germline ends came to 12 bases. This CDR3 is 16 amino acids long. The data were taken from a study of T cell repertoires in cytomegalovirus infection. Study outcomes and limitations: Adding up the frequency of public TCR beta families identified people who carried CMV plus the relevant HLA. CMV-specific TCR beta clonotypes restricted by HLA-C dominated the ex vivo response.

The chain is built from TRBV7-6 and TRBJ2-3, with D uncertain. The clonotype was recovered from a human donor in good health (CMV status not recorded). Some clones in this sample may be carry-over from other donors' samples. Sequencing was performed on PBMCs. The CDR3 protein is CASSLLGAPSTDTQYF. CDR3 coding DNA: TGTGCCAGCAGCTTATTGGGCGCCCCTAGCACAGATACGCAGTATTTT. Filled out from reference TRBV7-6 and TRBJ2-3, the complete variable domain reads GAGVSQSPRYKVTKRGQDVALRCDPISGHVSLYWYRQALGQGPEFLTYFNYEAQQDKSGLPNDRFSAERPEGSISTLTIQRTEQRDSAMYRCASSLLGAPSTDTQYFGPGTRLTVL.